This TCR beta chain was retrieved from a study of control samples from healthy donors and cancer patients (TCRdb year 2020). To prepare the library, the immunoSEQ multiplex PCR assay was applied. TCRdb stores this immuneACCESS table with in-frame sequences only. Part of the clones is absent; in the studies checked, under half of the shortfall reflects unresolved V genes, and no reason is known for the rest. The sample table contains more than 100,000 clones; only one count was recorded for roughly 91% of them. Jointly, the top ten make up more than 6.5% of the sample. About this clone: The antigen it recognizes is unknown. Base-call qualities are not available, and no considerably larger clone is one nucleotide away. Other DNA sequences in this specimen translate into the identical CDR3.

V is pruned by 3 bases and J by 0 bases, leaving 1 base of the junction without a gene match. The CDR3 starts with the cysteine, ends with the phenylalanine, and has 15 residues. This entry keeps only the CDR3 DNA: 45 bases, framed from base 1. The germline V gene encodes CDR1 LNHDA and CDR2 SQIVND (reference sequence). The sequence derives from a man over 45 with head and neck cancer. The sample comprised PBMCs. This sequence uses TRBV19 and TRBJ1-4; TRBD1 aligns with 7 central bases. The CDR3 corresponds to CASSMGTATNEKLFF. The bases read TGTGCCAGTAGTATGGGGACAGCAACTAATGAAAAACTGTTTTTT.